The 31 T cell receptor beta chains below were found in one sample sequenced in a study of cytomegalovirus exposure and HLA in healthy donors (dated 2017 in TCRdb). Preparation of the library involved the immunoSEQ multiplex PCR assay. A mixture of 60 forward primers for TCR Vbeta segments and 13 reverse primers for TCR Jbeta segments was used in the multiplex PCR. Held by TCRdb, this immuneACCESS table contains in-frame sequences only and omits some clones. Under half of the omission traces to an unresolved V gene where checked; the cause of the rest is unknown. The sample profile shows 130,000 or so clones; roughly 75% of them were found once. The ten largest make up about 3.5% of the sample. The material sequenced was PBMCs. Receptors were obtained from a man between 40 and 49 years old in good health and CMV-seronegative.

In this sample, this clone turned up a few times. The chain links TRBV6-5 to TRBJ1-1, with D possibly being TRBD1 (6 bases). Germline V CDR1 and CDR2: MNHEY, SVGAGI. The CDR3 is 13 residues long. Trimming cost V 6 bases and J 5 bases, with 13 bases left between them. The CDR3, as DNA: TGTGCCAGCAGCAACAGGGCAGGGACTGAAGCTTTCTTT. Protein: CASSNRAGTEAFF.

This clone was detected once. The genes are TRBV5-4 and TRBJ2-1; the match to TRBD1 covers 7 bases. CDR1 and CDR2 (germline): SGHNT, YYREEE (reference sequence). V lost 1 base and J lost 2; bases outside the gene matches: 3. The CDR3 contains 15 residues. This chain's CDR3 is CASSLKGAPYNEQFF. The CDR3 DNA reads as TGTGCCAGCAGCTTGAAGGGGGCCCCCTACAATGAGCAGTTCTTC.

The V gene is TRBV10-2, the J gene TRBJ2-2, with 12 bases matching TRBD1. This CDR3 region has 15 residues. Germline-derived CDR1 and CDR2 are WSHSY and SAAADI. With V trimmed by 7 bases and J by 7 bases, 7 bases remained unmatched. CDR3 nucleotides: TGCGCCAGCAATCGGGACAGGGGGCAGGACGGGGAGCTGTTTTTT. Residues: CASNRDRGQDGELFF.

The gene calls are TRBV18 and TRBJ1-3; D gene unclear. Germline loops: CDR1 KGHSH, CDR2 LQKENI. This CDR3 has 17 residues. The V and J ends lost 4 bases and 0 bases respectively, with 16 bases between them. CDR3 DNA: TGTGCCAGCTCACTAAACCTCCAAATCAGCTCTGGAAACACCATATATTTT. This sequence encodes CASSLNLQISSGNTIYF.

The chain combines TRBV2 with TRBJ1-4; no firm D call. The CDR3 totals 13 residues. The germline V and J ends were trimmed by 2 bases and 7 bases, with 8 bases remaining between them. CDR1 is SNHLY, CDR2 FYNNEI, per germline. CDR3 amino acids: CASSELSPEKLFF. The CDR3 nucleotides read TGTGCCAGCAGTGAACTTAGCCCTGAAAAACTGTTTTTT.

The chain has TRBV6-1 and TRBJ2-6; the D gene is possibly TRBD2 (5 bases). CDR1 and CDR2 from the germline V gene are MNHNS and SASEGT. The ends were cut back, 4 bases at V and 4 bases at J, with 8 bases in the middle. The CDR3 is made up of 14 amino acids. The CDR3 bases are TGTGCCAGCAGTGGAGGGTTCGGGGCCAACGTCCTGACTTTC. Translating it yields CASSGGFGANVLTF.

The chain recombines TRBV28 with TRBJ2-5; D gene uncertain. Near its end, the DNA agrees better with TRBJ2-7, so the J call may be wrong. Germline V lookup: CDR1 MDHEN, CDR2 SYDVKM. This CDR3 comprises 11 residues. As DNA, the CDR3 is TGTGCCAGCAGTAGCTCCTACGAGCAGTACTTC. Translated, it gives CASSSSYEQYF.

The chain joins TRBV7-9 to TRBJ1-2; 7 bases line up with TRBD1. Germline V gene sequence: CDR1 SEHNR, CDR2 FQNEAQ (reference sequence). Trimming removed 10 bases from V and 7 bases from J; junction bases left unmatched: 12. The CDR3 consists of 13 residues. The CDR3: CAIPHRGMGGYTF. As DNA, the CDR3 is TGTGCCATCCCCCACAGGGGTATGGGTGGCTACACCTTC.

V and J are TRBV29-1 and TRBJ2-1, with TRBD1 matching over 7 bases. The CDR3 runs 12 residues. CDR1 and CDR2 (germline): SQVTM, ANQGSEA. Losses at the gene ends were 6 bases for V and 8 bases for J; bases not matched to a gene: 7. The CDR3 sequence: CSVNDRDDEQFF. CDR3 DNA: TGCAGCGTCAACGACAGGGATGATGAGCAGTTCTTC.

The chain has TRBV30 and TRBJ2-3; D remains ambiguous. Trimming stripped 2 bases from V and 6 bases from J, with 3 bases between. Germline V gene lookup returns CDR1 GTSNPN and CDR2 SVGIG (reference sequence). This CDR3 has 10 amino acids. DNA of the CDR3: TGTGCCTGGAGTCTGGATACGCAGTATTTT. Translating gives CAWSLDTQYF.

The chain employs TRBV5-1 and TRBJ1-4, with D perhaps TRBD1 (5 bases). The V and J ends lost 3 bases and 3 bases respectively, with 15 bases between them. Germline CDR1 SGHRS, CDR2 YFSETQ. This CDR3 contains 16 residues. The CDR3 reads CASSSYRGGSNEKLFF. The CDR3 bases are TGCGCCAGCAGCTCCTATCGGGGGGGGTCTAATGAAAAACTGTTTTTT.

The chain recombines TRBV19 with TRBJ1-6, with 7 bases lining up with TRBD1. V dropped 8 bases and J dropped 5; count of bases not matched to a gene: 9. Germline CDR1 LNHDA, CDR2 SQIVND (reference sequence). This CDR3 comprises 15 residues. As DNA, the CDR3 is TGTGCCAGTGGGGGGCCGGGACAGAATAATTCACCCCTCCACTTT. Translated, it gives CASGGPGQNNSPLHF.

This clone was seen a single time. The chain joins TRBV11-3 to TRBJ2-1, with D possibly being TRBD2 (5 bases). Germline V gives CDR1 SGHNT, CDR2 YENEEA. The V gene lost 3 bases and the J gene lost 9 bases, with 9 bases spanning the gap. This CDR3 has 12 amino acids. CDR3 DNA: TGTGCCAGCAGCTTCGATGCGGGTGAGCAGTTCTTC. It yields the protein CASSFDAGEQFF. Variable domain in full (rest from reference TRBV11-3 and TRBJ2-1): EAGVVQSPRYKIIEKKQPVAFWCNPISGHNTLYWYLQNLGQGPELLIRYENEEAVDDSQLPKDRFSAERLKGVDSTLKIQPAELGDSAVYLCASSFDAGEQFFGPGTRLTVL.

The genes are TRBV6-5 and TRBJ1-6; 8 positions agree with TRBD1. Per germline, CDR1 MNHEY and CDR2 SVGAGI. This CDR3 spans 15 amino acids. Trimming took 0 bases from V and 7 from J; bases not matched to a gene: 2. The CDR3 sequence: CASSYSRQGNSPLHF. The CDR3 DNA is TGTGCCAGCAGTTACTCTCGACAGGGGAATTCACCCCTCCACTTT.

The rearrangement links TRBV19 to TRBJ2-7, with D tentatively TRBD2 (5 bases). The CDR3 is 14 amino acids. V shed 6 bases and J shed 4 bases, with 16 bases lying between them. Germline V gene lookup returns CDR1 LNHDA and CDR2 SQIVND (reference sequence). The CDR3 DNA is TGTGCCAGTAGGGAGGAAGTAGTCGGATACGAGCAGTACTTC. This codes for CASREEVVGYEQYF. Filled out from reference TRBV19 and TRBJ2-7, the complete variable domain reads DGGITQSPKYLFRKEGQNVTLSCEQNLNHDAMYWYRQDPGQGLRLIYYSQIVNDFQKGDIAEGYSVSREKKESFPLTVTSAQKNPTAFYLCASREEVVGYEQYFGPGTRLTVT.

This rearrangement joins TRBV29-1 to TRBJ2-1; maybe TRBD1 (6 bases). CDR3 size: 15 residues. Germline lookup yields CDR1 SQVTM and CDR2 ANQGSEA. Trimming removed 6 bases at V and 0 bases at J, with 15 bases between. The CDR3 protein is CSVVITGSSYNEQFF. The DNA of the CDR3 is TGCAGCGTCGTTATTACAGGGAGCTCCTACAATGAGCAGTTCTTC.

The chain combines TRBV4-1 with TRBJ2-2, with TRBD2 matching 8 bases. This CDR3 comprises 16 residues. Germline V lookup: CDR1 MGHRA, CDR2 YSYEKL. V shed 5 bases and J 6 bases; nucleotides not matched to a gene: 11. CDR3 loop: CASSDPGGGRSGELFF. The CDR3 DNA reads TGCGCCAGCAGCGATCCTGGCGGGGGGAGGTCCGGGGAGCTGTTTTTT.

The chain employs TRBV5-1 and TRBJ2-7; TRBD2 matches at 8 bases. Germline V CDR1 and CDR2: SGHRS, YFSETQ. With V trimmed by 0 bases and J by 6 bases, 8 bases remained unmatched. CDR3 size: 15 residues. The CDR3 reads CASSLAAGGRREQYF. Here the CDR3 DNA reads TGCGCCAGCAGCTTGGCCGCGGGGGGAAGACGCGAGCAGTACTTC. Drawing the rest from reference TRBV5-1 and TRBJ2-7, the complete variable domain is KAGVTQTPRYLIKTRGQQVTLSCSPISGHRSVSWYQQTPGQGLQFLFEYFSETQRNKGNFPGRFSGRQFSNSRSEMNVSTLELGDSALYLCASSLAAGGRREQYFGPGTRLTVT.

The chain has TRBV7-9 and TRBJ1-1; D not certain. Trimming took off 1 base at V and 6 bases at J, with 9 bases between the two ends. CDR1 and CDR2 from the germline V gene are SEHNR and FQNEAQ (reference sequence). The CDR3 contains 13 residues. This CDR3 is CASSLVTPSEAFF. The CDR3 DNA reads as TGTGCCAGCAGCTTAGTAACACCATCTGAAGCTTTCTTT.

This sequence joins TRBV19 and TRBJ1-5, with TRBD1 matching 7 bases. V was clipped by 9 bases and J by 2 bases; unmatched bases: 7. The germline gives CDR1 LNHDA, CDR2 SQIVND (reference sequence). The CDR3 contains 14 residues. The CDR3 sequence is CASVYRGGNQPQHF. The CDR3 nucleotides are TGTGCCAGCGTATACAGGGGAGGCAATCAGCCCCAGCATTTT.

The chain employs TRBV29-1 and TRBJ1-1; D might be TRBD1 (5 bases). Looked up from germline, CDR1 is SQVTM and CDR2 is ANQGSEA. The CDR3 is 13 residues long. V lost 3 bases and J 8 bases, leaving 16 bases between the germline ends. The CDR3 DNA reads TGCAGCGTTGATGGGACTACTACCGGGGAAGCTTTCTTT. Its translation is CSVDGTTTGEAFF.

V is TRBV19 and J is TRBJ1-1; 7 bases agree with TRBD1. With V trimmed by 6 bases and J by 1 base, 5 bases remained unmatched. CDR3 length equals 14 residues. Germline V gene lookup returns CDR1 LNHDA and CDR2 SQIVND (reference sequence). The CDR3 DNA follows: TGTGCCAGTAGGGAGGGACAGAGGAACACTGAAGCTTTCTTT. This gives the protein CASREGQRNTEAFF.

This chain connects TRBV4-3 to TRBJ2-1; D perhaps matches TRBD1 (5 bases). The CDR3 is 14 amino acids. V was cut by 5 bases and J by 4 bases, with 12 bases left in between. Germline loops: CDR1 LGHNA, CDR2 YSLEER. The CDR3: CASSSTQGYNEQFF. The CDR3 nucleotides read TGCGCCAGCAGCTCAACCCAGGGATACAATGAGCAGTTCTTC.

This chain uses TRBV6-1 with TRBJ1-1; D ambiguous. Trimming removed 2 bases at V and 0 bases at J, with 4 bases between. There are 13 residues in the CDR3. Germline V gene sequence: CDR1 MNHNS, CDR2 SASEGT. Written as DNA, the CDR3 is TGTGCCAGCAGTGAAATCATGAACACTGAAGCTTTCTTT. This codes for CASSEIMNTEAFF.

This sequence joins TRBV18 and TRBJ2-7; D is unresolved. CDR1 and CDR2 from the germline V gene are KGHSH and LQKENI. V lost 3 bases to trimming and J lost 1 base, with 13 bases between them. The CDR3 length is 15 residues. CDR3 sequence reads: CASSPSIGRSYEQYF. The CDR3 nucleotides are TGTGCCAGCTCACCTAGTATCGGCAGGTCCTACGAGCAGTACTTC.

Here the CDR3 DNA reads TGTGCCAGTAGTATAGATCCGGGCAGGGGGGTACGATCACCCCTCCACTTT. This codes for CASSIDPGRGVRSPLHF. V is TRBV19 and J is TRBJ1-6; 7 bases map to TRBD1. Germline loops: CDR1 LNHDA, CDR2 SQIVND (reference sequence). This CDR3 contains 17 residues. V shed 0 bases and J 10 bases; nucleotides not matched to a gene: 12.

This clone was detected only once. The V call is TRBV7-2, the J call TRBJ2-2; 10 bases agree with TRBD1. V gave up 5 bases and J gave up 6 bases; unmatched junction bases: 6. This CDR3 has 15 residues. Looked up from germline, CDR1 is SGHTA and CDR2 is FQGNSA. The DNA of the CDR3 is TGTGCCAGCAGCATGAGGACAGGGGGGGCCGGGGAGCTGTTTTTT. This translates into CASSMRTGGAGELFF.

This clone turned up a few times. The chain combines TRBV9 with TRBJ2-7, with TRBD1 matching 9 bases. Germline lookup yields CDR1 SGDLS and CDR2 YYNGEE. This CDR3 contains 14 residues. J was trimmed by 0 bases and V by 4 bases; bases with no gene match: 2. CDR3 sequence (DNA): TGTGCCAGCAGCCCACAGGGGGCCTCCTACGAGCAGTACTTC. Translation gives CASSPQGASYEQYF.

In regard to this clone: The identical CDR3 is also encoded by other nucleotide sequences in the sample. V gene TRBV6-1 combines with J gene TRBJ2-7; 8 bases line up with TRBD2. This CDR3 is built from 15 residues. Germline CDR1 is MNHNS and CDR2 is SASEGT. V was clipped by 4 bases and J by 2 bases; unmatched bases: 7. The CDR3 DNA sequence: TGTGCCAGCAGTGTTAGGGCGGGGGGACCCTACGAGCAGTACTTC. Its protein is CASSVRAGGPYEQYF.

As concerns this clone: The junction does not match germline at one end; this may be a read error. The chain carries TRBV7-9 and TRBJ1-5; D remains ambiguous. This CDR3 spans 12 amino acids. Germline V gene lookup returns CDR1 SEHNR and CDR2 FQNEAQ (reference sequence). CDR3 DNA sequence: TGTTCCAGCAGCTTCAGCGATCAGCCCCAGCATTTT. It translates to CSSSFSDQPQHF.

The V gene is TRBV11-3, the J gene TRBJ1-1; D remains ambiguous. Trimming shortened V by 0 bases and J by 5 bases, and 7 bases separated the two germline ends. This CDR3 region has 13 residues. Germline V gene sequence: CDR1 SGHNT, CDR2 YENEEA. The CDR3 DNA is TGTGCCAGCAGCTTAGATCACCGGACTGAAGCTTTCTTT. Residues: CASSLDHRTEAFF.